Listed here are 23 T cell receptor beta chains from one sample, sequenced in a study of blood T cells in healthy people across ages. Sample-barcoded 5' priming and a J-beta primer mix drove a second PCR of about 6 to 11 cycles. TCRdb analysed the 5' RACE reads with MiXCR anew, one entry per CDR3 protein. This sample has under 800,000 distinct CDR3 sequences; roughly 47% occur once, and the top ten carry 20% to 25%. Sample: blood. The receptors derive from a woman aged 55-70 years in good health.

The J gene is TRBJ1-2, the V gene TRBV20-1; the D is unclear. V lost 4 bases to trimming and J lost 8 bases, with 8 bases between them. The germline CDR1 and CDR2 sequences are DFQATT and SNEGSKA (reference sequence). The CDR3 is 10 residues long. CDR3 in amino acids: CSANVGGYTF. In DNA form, the CDR3 reads TGCAGTGCTAATGTGGGCGGCTACACCTTC.

On this clonotype: A much larger clone sits a single nucleotide away, making a read error possible. The chain employs TRBV13 and TRBJ2-6; 12 nucleotides align to TRBD2. CDR1 is PRHDT and CDR2 is FYEKMQ in the germline V gene (reference sequence). V lost 5 bases to trimming and J lost 0 bases; unmatched junction nucleotides: 11. The CDR3 length is 20 residues. The chain's CDR3 is CASSNGLAGKASSGANVLTF. CDR3 coding DNA: TGTGCCAGCAGCAACGGACTAGCGGGAAAAGCTAGCTCTGGGGCCAACGTCCTGACTTTC.

This clonotype was recorded once. A read error may explain this, as a much larger clone is one base away. The rearrangement uses TRBV6-5 and TRBJ2-1; the D is unclear. Germline V gives CDR1 MNHEY, CDR2 SVGAGI. V was clipped by 0 bases and J by 13 bases, with 19 bases between them. This CDR3 spans 15 amino acids. As DNA, the CDR3 is TGTGCCAGCAGTTACTCGATGTACACCCCAACGACCCAGTTCTTC. Its protein is CASSYSMYTPTTQFF.

V and J are TRBV12-3 or TRBV12-4 and TRBJ2-1; D might be TRBD1 or TRBD2, each matching 5 bases. The closer fit of TRBJ2-7 to the DNA end suggests the J call may be wrong. The CDR3 contains 14 residues. This CDR3 is CASGGTAAYNEQYF. The CDR3 DNA is TGTGCCAGCGGTGGGACGGCGGCCTACAATGAGCAGTACTTC.

This chain connects TRBV20-1 to TRBJ2-2, with D perhaps assigned TRBD1 or TRBD2 (5 bases each). The ends were cut back, 1 base at V and 1 base at J, with 22 bases in the middle. CDR3 size: 19 residues. Germline V gene lookup returns CDR1 DFQATT and CDR2 SNEGSKA (reference sequence). The CDR3 loop reads CSARAPLSTGRMNTGELFF. The CDR3 bases are TGCAGTGCTAGAGCCCCACTGTCTACGGGGCGGATGAACACCGGGGAGCTGTTTTTT.

The V call is TRBV3-1, the J call TRBJ1-1; D is possibly TRBD1 (5 bases). V dropped 0 bases and J dropped 6 bases, with 8 bases sitting between them. The CDR3 has 13 residues. The germline gives CDR1 LGHDT, CDR2 YNNKEL (reference sequence). The CDR3 DNA is TGTGCCAGCAGCCAAGAGGGGGACGCTGAAGCTTTCTTT. This translates into CASSQEGDAEAFF.

The V gene is TRBV7-6, the J gene TRBJ2-1; TRBD2 is a possible D gene (7 bases). In germline, CDR1 is SGHVS, CDR2 FNYEAQ. The ends were cut back, 1 base at V and 5 bases at J, with 12 bases in the middle. The CDR3 consists of 15 residues. DNA for the CDR3: TGTGCCAGCAGCTTAGAGGCGGGGGCCCACAATGAGCAGTTCTTC. This translates into CASSLEAGAHNEQFF.

The V and J genes are TRBV6-2 or TRBV6-3 and TRBJ2-3; 10 nucleotides align to TRBD1. The CDR3 runs 15 residues. The germline CDR1 and CDR2 sequences are MNHEY and SVGEGT. The ends lost 2 bases at V and 6 bases at J; junction bases unmatched: 5. The CDR3 DNA is TGTGCCAGCAGTTACGGGACAGGGGCCGGGGATACGCAGTATTTT. It translates to CASSYGTGAGDTQYF.

A word on this clonotype: This may be a read error: a much more frequent sequence differs by one nucleotide. This chain joins TRBV5-1 and TRBJ2-6, with D maybe TRBD1 (5 bases). Germline CDR1 and CDR2: SGHRS and YFSETQ. There are 15 residues in the CDR3. The CDR3 spells CAGSFTGAGANVLTF. DNA of the CDR3: TGCGCCGGCAGCTTTACAGGAGCTGGGGCCAACGTCCTGACTTTC.

Many counts were recorded for this clonotype. With a much larger clone just one base away, this may be a read error. This chain connects TRBV29-1 to TRBJ2-7; 7 bases agree with TRBD2. CDR1 and CDR2 (germline): SQVTM, ANQGSEA. Germline trimming cut 2 bases from V and 7 bases from J; bases unmatched to any gene: 17. The CDR3 runs to 16 residues. In DNA, the CDR3 is TGCAGCGTTGAAATCCGTAAGGCGGGAGTGGTTGATGAGCAGTACTTC. The encoded protein is CSVEIRKAGVVDEQYF.

In regard to this clonotype: At one end the junction does not follow the germline gene, possibly because of a read error. This chain uses TRBV15 with TRBJ2-4, with 8 nucleotides matching TRBD1. The better agreement between TRBJ2-5 and the DNA end casts doubt on the J call. The CDR3 has 14 amino acids. Germline CDR1 and CDR2: LNHNV and YYDKDF (reference sequence). The CDR3 DNA is TGTGCCGCCAGCAGAGACAGGGGTGAGGAGACCCAGTACTTC. Translating gives CAASRDRGEETQYF.

In this sample, this clonotype turned up a few times. This chain joins TRBV6-2 or TRBV6-3 and TRBJ2-1; 7 nucleotides line up with TRBD2. This CDR3 comprises 14 residues. The ends lost 7 bases at V and 1 base at J; junction bases unmatched: 4. The germline V gene has CDR1 MNHEY and CDR2 SVGEGT. This chain's CDR3 is CASTWGGSYNEQFF. The CDR3, as DNA: TGTGCCAGCACCTGGGGGGGTTCCTACAATGAGCAGTTCTTC.

The rearrangement uses TRBV11-3 and TRBJ2-2, with no clear D. The length of the CDR3 is 16 residues. The germline CDR1 and CDR2 sequences are SGHNT and YENEEA. The V gene lost 5 bases and the J gene lost 0 bases, with 13 bases spanning the gap. CDR3 DNA: TGTGCCAGCAGCCCTAGGGTAACTACGAACACCGGGGAGCTGTTTTTT. This translates into CASSPRVTTNTGELFF.

There are many counts of this clonotype. The rearrangement joins TRBV27 to TRBJ2-5; a possible D gene is TRBD2 (5 bases). CDR3 size: 11 residues. Trimming took 7 bases from V and 5 from J, leaving 8 bases between them. Germline values: CDR1 MNHEY, CDR2 SMNVEV (reference sequence). CDR3 loop: CASTRGETQYF. The CDR3 bases are TGTGCCAGCACCCGAGGGGAGACCCAGTACTTC.

The rearrangement links TRBV5-1 to TRBJ1-6; maybe TRBD1 (6 bases). Germline V lookup: CDR1 SGHRS, CDR2 YFSETQ. The V end was cut by 1 base, the J end by 10 bases, with 18 bases between. The CDR3 totals 16 residues. CDR3 sequence: CASSLNVPGANSPLHF. CDR3 DNA: TGCGCCAGCAGCTTGAACGTTCCGGGGGCGAACTCACCCCTCCACTTT.

This clonotype has only a few counts. This rearrangement joins TRBV5-1 to TRBJ2-1, with a weak D call TRBD1 (9 bases). CDR1 is SGHRS and CDR2 is YFSETQ in the germline V gene. The CDR3 has 15 amino acids. V lost 3 bases and J lost 8, with 18 bases in between. CDR3 region: CASSSGGTGIDEQFF. The CDR3 bases are TGCGCCAGCAGCTCGGGGGGGACAGGGATCGATGAGCAGTTCTTC.

This chain connects TRBV19 to TRBJ2-1; the D is unclear. This CDR3 is 14 amino acids long. The germline gives CDR1 LNHDA, CDR2 SQIVND (reference sequence). V lost 5 bases and J 3 bases, leaving 11 bases between the germline ends. CDR3 coding DNA: TGTGCCAGTAGTGCCCGGATGATCTACAATGAGCAGTTCTTC. Translation gives CASSARMIYNEQFF.

At least ten counts were recorded for this clonotype. The chain carries TRBV29-1 and TRBJ2-7; 10 bases line up with TRBD1. Germline CDR1 is SQVTM and CDR2 is ANQGSEA. The ends lost 7 bases at V and 2 bases at J; junction bases unmatched: 8. CDR3 length: 14 amino acids. DNA for the CDR3: TGCAGCGCCGAAAAGGGGACAGGGGCCTACGAGCAGTACTTC. Encoded protein: CSAEKGTGAYEQYF.

The rearrangement joins TRBV28 to TRBJ2-7; possible D gene TRBD1, 6 bases. This CDR3 contains 15 residues. V gave up 5 bases and J gave up 0 bases, with 14 bases separating them. Germline assignment: CDR1 MDHEN and CDR2 SYDVKM. CDR3 amino acids: CASSLRDTSSYEQYF. The CDR3 DNA reads TGTGCCAGCAGTCTCCGGGACACGAGCTCCTACGAGCAGTACTTC.

The chain uses TRBV4-2 and TRBJ2-5; TRBD2 matches 7 bases. With V trimmed by 0 bases and J by 2 bases, 3 bases remained unmatched. This CDR3 comprises 15 residues. The V gene's germline CDR1 is LGHNA and CDR2 YNFKEQ. The CDR3 DNA sequence: TGTGCCAGCAGCCAAGACCTAGCGGCACAAGAGACCCAGTACTTC. This gives the protein CASSQDLAAQETQYF.

This clonotype showed up just a few times. V usage is TRBV28 and J usage is TRBJ2-5; 10 nucleotides match TRBD2. Trimming took 7 bases from V and 4 from J; bases not matched to a gene: 12. The length of the CDR3 is 16 residues. CDR1 and CDR2 (germline): MDHEN, SYDVKM. The CDR3 is CASKISPGLAPETQYF. In DNA, the CDR3 is TGTGCCAGCAAAATATCACCGGGACTAGCGCCAGAGACCCAGTACTTC.

This clonotype was counted only a few times. CDR3 region: CARTSGVVAGYTF. The CDR3 coding sequence is TGTGCCAGAACTTCAGGGGTTGTAGCTGGCTACACCTTC. This chain links TRBV21-1 with TRBJ1-2; TRBD1 reflects the table's D call only, with no check against the DNA. TRBV21-1 counts as a pseudogene. The CDR3 loop spans 13 amino acids.

The gene calls are TRBV7-2 and TRBJ1-2; no reliable D call. Germline CDR1 is SGHTA and CDR2 is FQGNSA. Trimming cost V 5 bases and J 4 bases, with 11 bases left between them. This CDR3 has 13 residues. The CDR3 loop reads CASSDDGPYGYTF. The CDR3, as DNA: TGTGCCAGCAGCGACGATGGCCCCTATGGCTACACCTTC. Complete variable domain (other parts from reference TRBV7-2 and TRBJ1-2): GAGVSQSPSNKVTEKGKDVELRCDPISGHTALYWYRQSLGQGLEFLIYFQGNSAPDKSGLPSDRFSAERTGGSVSTLTIQRTQQEDSAVYLCASSDDGPYGYTFGSGTRLTVV.